Presented here are 21 T cell receptor beta chains from one specimen sequenced in a study of CD8 T cells in Susac syndrome (dated by TCRdb to the late 2010s). The library came from the immunoSEQ multiplex PCR assay. RNA was extracted using the RNeasy kit, and roughly 0.5 to 1 ug of the RNA was reverse transcribed with random hexamers. TCRdb trimmed the raw reads at Q25, called clones with MiXCR and kept productive beta chains. Each entry merges the rows of one CDR3 protein and shows their most common DNA and genes. Across this sample there are some 60,000 distinct CDR3 sequences, with around 90% seen only once. The top ten clones comprise 0.15% to 0.25% of the sample. Input material: CD8+ T cells from PBMCs. These receptors originate from a human donor in good health.

CDR3 amino acids: CASFGPRRYSNQPQHF. The CDR3 coding sequence is TGCGCCAGCTTTGGGCCTAGGCGATATAGCAATCAGCCCCAGCATTTT. The chain links TRBV23-1 to TRBJ1-5; unclear D gene. TRBV23-1 is reported as an ORF; its role is uncertain. The CDR3 is 16 residues long. V gave up 8 bases and J gave up 0 bases, with 17 bases separating them.

This chain uses TRBV12-3 or TRBV12-4 with TRBJ1-5, with 7 bases fitting TRBD1. The CDR3 is made up of 12 amino acids. The ends lost 5 bases at V and 9 bases at J; junction bases unmatched: 4. The CDR3 DNA sequence: TGTGCCAGCAGTCAGTACAGGGGGCCCCAGCATTTT. This translates into CASSQYRGPQHF.

This sequence joins TRBV6-2 or TRBV6-3 and TRBJ2-1; 11 bases agree with TRBD2. Germline CDR1 reads MNHEY; CDR2 reads SVGEGT. The V gene end was trimmed by 2 bases and the J gene end by 6 bases; junction bases not matched to a gene: 12. CDR3 length: 18 amino acids. In DNA, the CDR3 is TGTGCCAGCAGTTACGGCGCGGTTAGCGGGGGGGCCTCCAATGAGCAGTTCTTC. This gives the protein CASSYGAVSGGASNEQFF.

V is TRBV5-8 and J is TRBJ2-5; unclear D gene. Germline V CDR1 and CDR2: SGHTS, YDEGEE. There are 14 residues in the CDR3. V was trimmed by 0 bases and J by 0 bases, leaving 6 bases between them. Here the CDR3 DNA reads TGTGCCAGCAGCTTGGTCGAGAACCAAGAGACCCAGTACTTC. Its protein product is CASSLVENQETQYF.

This clonotype has more than one count but fewer than ten. V is TRBV5-1 and J is TRBJ2-7; D tentatively fits TRBD1 or TRBD2 (5 bases each). This CDR3 has 14 amino acids. The V gene's germline CDR1 is SGHRS and CDR2 YFSETQ. Trimming removed 0 bases from V and 4 bases from J, with 11 bases in between. This CDR3 is CASSLGGSPYEQYF. CDR3 coding DNA: TGCGCCAGCAGCTTGGGGGGGAGCCCATACGAGCAGTACTTC.

The V call is TRBV28, the J call TRBJ2-1; D unclear. Trimming removed 2 bases from V and 3 bases from J, with 11 bases in between. There are 15 residues in the CDR3. CDR1 MDHEN and CDR2 SYDVKM come from the germline V gene. The CDR3 DNA sequence: TGTGCCAGCAGTTTAGTTAACACCTTCTACAATGAGCAGTTCTTC. It translates to CASSLVNTFYNEQFF.

V gene TRBV5-6 combines with J gene TRBJ1-1; D is unclear. CDR1 is SGHDT and CDR2 is YYEEEE in the germline V gene. The CDR3 extends over 12 amino acids. V was trimmed by 2 bases and J by 2 bases, leaving 4 bases between them. CDR3 sequence reads: CASSFYNTEAFF. CDR3 DNA: TGTGCCAGCAGCTTCTACAACACTGAAGCTTTCTTT.

The rearrangement links TRBV15 to TRBJ2-7; D remains ambiguous. CDR3 size: 13 residues. Between the trimmed V and J ends, which lost 0 bases and 3 bases, there was a span of 6 bases. The germline CDR1 and CDR2 sequences are LNHNV and YYDKDF (reference sequence). CDR3 loop: CATSRDEGYEQYF. CDR3 sequence (DNA): TGTGCCACCAGCAGAGATGAAGGCTACGAGCAGTACTTC.

The chain recombines TRBV27 with TRBJ2-7; 8 bases line up with TRBD1. The J segment lost 3 bases and the V segment lost 10 bases, leaving 8 bases of the junction unmatched. The germline V gene has CDR1 MNHEY and CDR2 SMNVEV (reference sequence). The CDR3 loop spans 13 amino acids. In nucleotides, the CDR3 is TGTGCCACCTCGACAGGGGCGGACTACGAGCAGTACTTC. It yields the protein CATSTGADYEQYF.

The chain uses TRBV12-5 and TRBJ2-7, with D perhaps TRBD1 (6 bases). This CDR3 contains 16 residues. The V gene's germline CDR1 is LGHNT and CDR2 FRNRAP. V lost 3 bases and J lost 5, with 20 bases in between. The CDR3 DNA reads TGTGCTAGTGGTTTTGGGATTCCAAACAGGGTCAACGAGCAGTACTTC. This sequence encodes CASGFGIPNRVNEQYF. Variable domain in full (rest from reference TRBV12-5 and TRBJ2-7): DARVTQTPRHKVTEMGQEVTMRCQPILGHNTVFWYRQTMMQGLELLAYFRNRAPLDDSGMPKDRFSAEMPDATLATLKIQPSEPRDSAVYFCASGFGIPNRVNEQYFGPGTRLTVT.

V and J are TRBV6-5 and TRBJ2-3, with a weak D call TRBD2 (5 bases). The CDR3 runs 18 residues. The germline V gene encodes CDR1 MNHEY and CDR2 SVGAGI. The V and J ends lost 2 bases and 2 bases respectively, with 20 bases between them. The CDR3, as DNA: TGTGCCAGCAGTTACCCCGAGGGCCGGGGATTACACACAGATACGCAGTATTTT. Amino acid sequence: CASSYPEGRGLHTDTQYF.

The rearrangement links TRBV20-1 to TRBJ2-5; tentative D call: TRBD2 (6 bases). The CDR3 totals 13 residues. Germline loops: CDR1 DFQATT, CDR2 SNEGSKA (reference sequence). V was shortened by 7 bases and J by 9 bases, with 21 bases between the two germline ends. The CDR3 region is CSVPLEGLRAQYF. CDR3 in DNA: TGCAGTGTTCCACTGGAGGGGCTCCGGGCCCAGTACTTC.

This chain joins TRBV5-5 and TRBJ2-1; D uncertain. The CDR3 spans 12 residues. Germline CDR1 SGHKS, CDR2 YYEKEE (reference sequence). V was cut by 3 bases and J by 12 bases, with 13 bases left in between. CDR3 loop: CASSSPGQRQFF. CDR3 in DNA: TGTGCCAGCAGCTCCCCCGGCCAGCGGCAGTTCTTC.

This clonotype was observed a single time. The V call is TRBV12-3 or TRBV12-4, the J call TRBJ1-2; no clear D gene. Trimming removed 7 bases from V and 4 bases from J, with 22 bases in between. The CDR3 has 16 residues. CDR3 in amino acids: CASTLSAETFSYGYTF. CDR3 DNA: TGTGCCAGCACCCTGAGCGCAGAGACCTTTTCCTATGGCTACACCTTC.

V and J are TRBV3-1 and TRBJ2-7; 7 nucleotides agree with TRBD2. The germline gives CDR1 LGHDT, CDR2 YNNKEL (reference sequence). The junction had 0 bases not matched to a gene; V was cut back by 3 bases and J by 1 base. The CDR3 has 13 residues. Here the CDR3 reads CASSHGGSYEQYF. In nucleotides, the CDR3 is TGTGCCAGCAGCCACGGGGGGTCCTACGAGCAGTACTTC.

This clonotype was seen a few times. The V and J genes are TRBV4-1 and TRBJ2-7; 8 nucleotides agree with TRBD1. Germline V CDR1 and CDR2: MGHRA, YSYEKL. The CDR3 is 16 residues long. With V trimmed by 0 bases and J by 4 bases, 8 bases remained unmatched. This chain's CDR3 is CASSQDGRTGIYEQYF. The DNA of the CDR3 is TGCGCCAGCAGCCAAGATGGGCGGACAGGGATTTACGAGCAGTACTTC.

This rearrangement joins TRBV11-3 to TRBJ1-4; D is unclear. The CDR3 extends over 13 amino acids. Trimming removed 8 bases at V and 0 bases at J, with 7 bases between. CDR1 is SGHNT and CDR2 is YENEEA in the germline V gene. CDR3 DNA: TGTGCCAGCCGGAAGTCAACTAATGAAAAACTGTTTTTT. Translating it yields CASRKSTNEKLFF.

V gene TRBV4-3 combines with J gene TRBJ2-7, with D possibly TRBD2 on 6 matching bases. Looked up from germline, CDR1 is LGHNA and CDR2 is YSLEER. This CDR3 is 15 amino acids long. Trimming left V 0 bases short and J 1 base short, with 10 bases between. The chain's CDR3 is CASSQDRGDSYEQYF. The DNA for the CDR3 is TGCGCCAGCAGCCAAGATCGCGGGGATTCCTACGAGCAGTACTTC.

This clonotype was seen just once. This sequence joins TRBV25-1 and TRBJ1-1; no reliable D call. This CDR3 spans 14 amino acids. Germline assignment: CDR1 MGHDK and CDR2 SYGVNS. The V gene lost 4 bases and the J gene lost 10 bases, with 19 bases spanning the gap. The CDR3 region is CASSGTTRGLAAFF. The CDR3 DNA is TGTGCCAGCAGTGGGACTACGCGAGGGTTGGCAGCTTTCTTT.

The chain carries TRBV20-1 and TRBJ2-7; TRBD1 is a possible D gene (5 bases). Looked up from germline, CDR1 is DFQATT and CDR2 is SNEGSKA (reference sequence). V dropped 5 bases and J dropped 2 bases, with 7 bases sitting between them. CDR3 size: 11 residues. CDR3 residues: CSAGQTYEQYF. The CDR3 region has the DNA TGCAGTGCTGGACAAACCTACGAGCAGTACTTC.

This chain connects TRBV5-1 to TRBJ1-2, with unresolved D. Trimming removed 2 bases at V and 3 bases at J, with 5 bases between. The CDR3 runs 12 residues. Germline V CDR1 and CDR2: SGHRS, YFSETQ. The CDR3 spells CASSLRDYGYTF. The CDR3 nucleotides read TGCGCCAGCAGCTTAAGGGACTATGGCTACACCTTC.